What follows are 8 T cell receptor beta chains derived from one specimen sequenced in a study of regulatory T cells in long-lasting Graves disease. The time point denotes: persistent/refractory GD, antithyroid drugs over 5 years with positive TRAb. Construction of the TCR library relied on RNA isolated from PBMCs. Relying on iRepertoire HTBI primers and Arm-PCR of CDR3 regions, the team built TCR beta libraries. TCRdb recomputed calls from the multiplex PCR reads with MiXCR, one row per CDR3 protein. This table has fewer than 600,000 distinct CDR3 sequences, under 25% appearing once. This material consisted of peripheral blood mononuclear cells (PBMCs), taken when the disease was refractory, from a patient treated with antithyroid drugs. The origin of the receptors is a female donor with Graves disease.

In this sample, this clonotype turned up many times. The rearrangement links TRBV28 to TRBJ1-1; D is unresolved. The germline V and J ends were trimmed by 2 bases and 1 base, with 11 bases remaining between them. CDR1 MDHEN and CDR2 SYDVKM come from the germline V gene. The CDR3 is 15 residues long. The CDR3 region has the DNA TGTGCCAGCAGTTTACGGTTGGCGGGGAACACTGAAGCTTTCTTT. Protein sequence: CASSLRLAGNTEAFF. The full variable domain, rest sourced from reference TRBV28 and TRBJ1-1, is DVKVTQSSRYLVKRTGEKVFLECVQDMDHENMFWYRQDPGLGLRLIYFSYDVKMKEKGDIPEGYSVSREKKERFSLILESASTNQTSMYLCASSLRLAGNTEAFFGQGTRLTVV.

This clonotype has only a few counts. The V gene is TRBV19, the J gene TRBJ1-4; D call uncertain. The CDR3 runs 13 residues. The ends were cut back, 5 bases at V and 8 bases at J, with 12 bases in the middle. CDR1 is LNHDA and CDR2 is SQIVND in the germline V gene (reference sequence). The CDR3 sequence: CASSPDSGEKLFF. CDR3 bases: TGTGCCAGTAGTCCTGATTCCGGAGAAAAACTGTTTTTT. The complete variable domain, with remaining parts taken from reference TRBV19 and TRBJ1-4, reads DGGITQSPKYLFRKEGQNVTLSCEQNLNHDAMYWYRQDPGQGLRLIYYSQIVNDFQKGDIAEGYSVSREKKESFPLTVTSAQKNPTAFYLCASSPDSGEKLFFGSGTQLSVL.

A note on this clonotype: A much more abundant neighbour one base away suggests this may be a read error. The CDR3 protein is CASSSVGSNEQYF. The DNA for the CDR3 is TGTGCCAGCAGCTCAGTAGGCAGTAACGAGCAGTACTTC. The chain is built from TRBV7-2 and TRBJ2-7, with D unresolved. V lost 4 bases to trimming and J lost 5 bases, with 12 bases between them. CDR3 length: 13 residues. Germline-derived CDR1 and CDR2 are SGHTA and FQGNSA.

The CDR3 nucleotides read TGTGCCTGGAGTCGACAGGGAACCAACTATGGCTACACCTTC. Its translation is CAWSRQGTNYGYTF. The chain joins TRBV30 to TRBJ1-2, with 7 nucleotides matching TRBD1. Trimming took 2 bases from V and 2 from J; bases not matched to a gene: 5. Germline loops: CDR1 GTSNPN, CDR2 SVGIG (reference sequence). The CDR3 is made up of 14 amino acids.

As to this clonotype: A far more abundant clone sits one base away, making this likely a read error. DNA of the CDR3: TGTGCCAGCAGCCCGGACTACCAAGAGACCCAGTACTTC. This gives the protein CASSPDYQETQYF. The rearrangement joins TRBV2 to TRBJ2-5; the D gene is possibly TRBD2 (5 bases). Germline CDR1 is SNHLY and CDR2 is FYNNEI. The ends were cut back, 6 bases at V and 0 bases at J, with 8 bases in the middle. The CDR3 is made up of 13 amino acids.

In this sample, this clonotype turned up many times. The chain employs TRBV15 and TRBJ1-1; D remains ambiguous. Germline V gene sequence: CDR1 LNHNV, CDR2 YYDKDF (reference sequence). CDR3 length: 13 residues. Trimming took off 1 base at V and 5 bases at J, with 8 bases between the two ends. The CDR3 loop reads CATSRVLGTEAFF. The CDR3 nucleotides are TGTGCCACCAGCAGAGTCCTTGGGACTGAAGCTTTCTTT.

This clonotype has only one observation. This chain links TRBV7-9 with TRBJ2-3, with unresolved D. CDR1 and CDR2 (germline): SEHNR, FQNEAQ (reference sequence). Trimming took 5 bases from V and 2 from J, leaving 17 bases between them. The CDR3 covers 16 residues. The CDR3 region has the DNA TGTGCCAGCAGCCGCGGACCCACACTCGACACAGATACGCAGTATTTT. This sequence encodes CASSRGPTLDTDTQYF.

The J gene is TRBJ1-6, the V gene TRBV19; the match to TRBD1 covers 8 bases. The CDR3 length is 18 residues. CDR1 and CDR2 (germline): LNHDA, SQIVND (reference sequence). With 7 bases clipped from V and 6 bases from J, the junction kept 17 bases outside the gene matches. The CDR3 loop reads CASTHEDSGGAVNSPLHF. As DNA, the CDR3 is TGTGCCAGTACCCATGAAGATTCAGGGGGCGCAGTTAATTCACCCCTCCACTTT.